The clone carrying this TCR beta chain appeared once. The sample originates from a study of blood T cell repertoires in COVID-19. Across the whole study: Donors in the United States, Italy and Spain gave samples during acute or convalescent COVID-19. T cells, B-cell-depleted T cells, or PBMCs provided the cDNA or gDNA that served as material.

Using immunoSEQ multiplex PCR, the repertoire was profiled, and TCRdb retains in-frame clones only, with some absent. The top ten hold approximately 6.1% of the sample, which has around 150,000 clones, under 90% seen once. Between the trimmed V and J ends, which lost 4 bases and 9 bases, there was a span of 16 bases. Germline loops: CDR1 MGHRA, CDR2 YSYEKL. The CDR3 has 15 residues. The J gene is TRBJ1-6, the V gene TRBV4-1; D possibly corresponds to TRBD1 (6 bases). The sequence was obtained from a human donor in a cohort sampled during active COVID-19. Sequencing was carried out using peripheral blood. CDR3 DNA: TGCGCCAGCAGCCCCCGGGACATAAAACCTTCACCCCTCCACTTT. Residues: CASSPRDIKPSPLHF.